One and the same sample provided the 4 T cell receptor beta chains below, sequenced in a study of T cell repertoires in cytomegalovirus infection. TCRdb called the reads again in MiXCR, with one record for every CDR3 protein. The table records more than 250,000 distinct CDR3 sequences, about 25% of them present only once. No antigens are known for them. This material consisted of cultured PBMCs, taken from culture after CMV antigen stimulation. The receptors were sampled from a human donor in good health (CMV status not recorded). Some clones in this sample may be carry-over from other donors' samples.

This clonotype has a handful of counts. V and J are TRBV7-2 and TRBJ2-7; D not certain. CDR1 is SGHTA, CDR2 FQGNSA, per germline. The V end lost 0 bases, the J end lost 1 base, and 10 bases lay between the germline ends. The CDR3 totals 15 residues. For the CDR3, the DNA is TGTGCCAGCAGCTTAGCGGGCAGCCAGTCCTACGAGCAGTACTTC. Translating gives CASSLAGSQSYEQYF.

The V call is TRBV5-4, the J call TRBJ2-1; 7 bases agree with TRBD2. The CDR3 covers 16 residues. The trim removed 0 bases at V and 7 bases at J, leaving 10 bases unmatched. Germline CDR1 SGHNT, CDR2 YYREEE (reference sequence). The CDR3 bases are TGTGCCAGCAGCTTGGGGGGCGCGGGAGTTTTGAATGAGCAGTTCTTC. Translated, it gives CASSLGGAGVLNEQFF. Looking up the rest from reference TRBV5-4 and TRBJ2-1 gives the full variable domain: ETGVTQSPTHLIKTRGQQVTLRCSSQSGHNTVSWYQQALGQGPQFIFQYYREEENGRGNFPPRFSGLQFPNYSSELNVNALELDDSALYLCASSLGGAGVLNEQFFGPGTRLTVL.

CDR3 in DNA: TGTGCCAGCAGCTTAGACAGCACCCTCGACGAGCAGTACGTC. Its translation is CASSLDSTLDEQYV. The chain carries TRBV7-9 and TRBJ2-7; D remains ambiguous. The CDR3 length is 14 residues. Germline V lookup: CDR1 SEHNR, CDR2 FQNEAQ (reference sequence). V was cut by 1 base and J by 5 bases, with 12 bases left in between.

This clonotype has a handful of counts. The chain employs TRBV27 and TRBJ2-7; D possibly corresponds to TRBD2 (7 bases). V gave up 3 bases and J gave up 3 bases, with 15 bases separating them. CDR1 is MNHEY and CDR2 is SMNVEV in the germline V gene (reference sequence). The CDR3 contains 15 residues. The CDR3 sequence: CASSFKWEGVYEQYF. CDR3 in DNA: TGTGCCAGCAGTTTTAAGTGGGAGGGGGTCTACGAGCAGTACTTC.